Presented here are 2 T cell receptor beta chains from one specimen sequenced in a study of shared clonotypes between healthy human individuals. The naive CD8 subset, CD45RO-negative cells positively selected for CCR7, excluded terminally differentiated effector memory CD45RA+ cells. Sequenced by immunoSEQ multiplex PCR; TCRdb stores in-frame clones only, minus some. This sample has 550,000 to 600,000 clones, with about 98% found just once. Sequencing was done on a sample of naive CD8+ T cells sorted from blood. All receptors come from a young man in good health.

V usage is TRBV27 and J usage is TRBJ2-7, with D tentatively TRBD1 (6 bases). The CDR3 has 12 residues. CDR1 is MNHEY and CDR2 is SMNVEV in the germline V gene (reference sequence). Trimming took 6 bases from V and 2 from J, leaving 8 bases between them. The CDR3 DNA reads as TGTGCCAGCAGAGACAGGACCTACGAGCAGTACTTC. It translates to CASRDRTYEQYF.

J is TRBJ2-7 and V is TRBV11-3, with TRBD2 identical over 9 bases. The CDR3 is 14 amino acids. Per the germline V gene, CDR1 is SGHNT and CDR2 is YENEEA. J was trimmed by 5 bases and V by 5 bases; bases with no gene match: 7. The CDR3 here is CASSPDSGSNEQYF. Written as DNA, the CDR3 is TGTGCCAGCAGCCCCGATAGCGGGAGCAACGAGCAGTACTTC.